Listed below are T cell receptor beta chains from one sample, sequenced in a study of beta chain features in type 1 diabetes. TCRdb keeps only in-frame clones here, not all; method: immunoSEQ multiplex PCR. The table lists 130,000 to 150,000 clones, about 10% of them singletons. Input material: central memory CD4+ T cells from blood. The receptor set was obtained from a man younger than 35 in good health. The CDR3 runs from the conserved cysteine through the conserved F or W. Each record gives: J gene, clone size, D gene, V gene, CDR3 protein, CDR3 DNA. A D gene is named only where the DNA matches it firmly. Some rows mark clone size as missing; the rest say once, few, many or name a class of expanded clone.

j_gene: TRBJ1-2; abundance: few; d_gene: TRBD1; v_gene: TRBV6-6; CDR3aa: CASSTPSGTGYYGYTF; CDR3nt: TGTGCCAGCAGTACCCCTTCAGGGACAGGGTACTATGGCTACACCTTC
j_gene: TRBJ2-7; abundance: .; d_gene: TRBD2; v_gene: TRBV28; CDR3aa: CASSFSRTSSYEQYF; CDR3nt: TGTGCCAGCAGCTTCAGCAGGACTAGCTCCTACGAGCAGTACTTC
j_gene: TRBJ1-1; abundance: few; d_gene: .; v_gene: TRBV5-5; CDR3aa: CASRSDSVGPTEAFF; CDR3nt: TGTGCCAGCAGGTCGGACAGTGTGGGCCCCACTGAAGCTTTCTTT
j_gene: TRBJ2-5; abundance: .; d_gene: .; v_gene: TRBV30; CDR3aa: CAWSGQGRRETQYF; CDR3nt: TGTGCCTGGAGTGGTCAGGGGCGTCGAGAGACCCAGTACTTC
j_gene: TRBJ1-5; abundance: .; d_gene: .; v_gene: TRBV28; CDR3aa: CASTTPSQPQHF; CDR3nt: TGTGCCAGCACCACACCCAGTCAGCCCCAGCATTTT
j_gene: TRBJ2-1; abundance: few; d_gene: .; v_gene: TRBV2; CDR3aa: CASNFKGDNEQFF; CDR3nt: TGTGCCAGCAACTTTAAGGGAGACAATGAGCAGTTCTTC
j_gene: TRBJ2-7; abundance: .; d_gene: TRBD2; v_gene: TRBV7-8; CDR3aa: CASTPMRGIQYYEQYF; CDR3nt: TGTGCCAGCACCCCAATGCGGGGGATACAGTACTACGAGCAGTACTTC
j_gene: TRBJ2-7; abundance: many; d_gene: .; v_gene: TRBV7-9; CDR3aa: CASQRYYEQYF; CDR3nt: TGTGCCAGCCAACGGTATTACGAGCAGTACTTC
j_gene: TRBJ2-3; abundance: few; d_gene: TRBD2; v_gene: TRBV19; CDR3aa: CASSITSERDTQYF; CDR3nt: TGTGCCAGTAGTATAACTAGCGAGCGAGATACGCAGTATTTT
j_gene: TRBJ1-6; abundance: many; d_gene: .; v_gene: TRBV7-9; CDR3aa: CASSLESNSPLHF; CDR3nt: TGTGCCAGCAGCTTGGAGAGTAATTCACCCCTCCACTTT
j_gene: TRBJ1-2; abundance: once; d_gene: TRBD1; v_gene: TRBV7-3; CDR3aa: CASGNVQGGEEYGYTF; CDR3nt: TGTGCCAGCGGAAACGTACAGGGGGGGGAGGAGTATGGCTACACCTTC
j_gene: TRBJ1-3; abundance: few; d_gene: .; v_gene: TRBV7-9; CDR3aa: CASSLEFTGNTIYF; CDR3nt: TGTGCCAGCAGCTTAGAATTTACTGGAAACACCATATATTTT
j_gene: TRBJ2-7; abundance: few; d_gene: .; v_gene: TRBV30; CDR3aa: CAWSVKAGIYEQYF; CDR3nt: TGTGCCTGGAGTGTAAAGGCGGGGATTTACGAGCAGTACTTC
j_gene: TRBJ2-7; abundance: few; d_gene: .; v_gene: TRBV5-1; CDR3aa: CASSLGQGSDYEQYF; CDR3nt: TGCGCCAGCAGCTTGGGGCAGGGGAGCGACTACGAGCAGTACTTC
j_gene: TRBJ2-7; abundance: .; d_gene: .; v_gene: TRBV15; CDR3aa: CATSREFRYEQYF; CDR3nt: TGTGCCACCAGCAGGGAGTTCCGCTACGAGCAGTACTTC
j_gene: TRBJ2-6; abundance: .; d_gene: .; v_gene: TRBV6-5; CDR3aa: CASAPEAGANVLTF; CDR3nt: TGTGCCAGCGCCCCCGAGGCTGGGGCCAACGTCCTGACTTTC
j_gene: TRBJ1-2; abundance: few; d_gene: TRBD1; v_gene: TRBV29-1; CDR3aa: CSVRTGGVYGYTF; CDR3nt: TGCAGCGTCAGGACAGGGGGCGTATATGGCTACACCTTC
j_gene: TRBJ1-2; abundance: few; d_gene: .; v_gene: TRBV18; CDR3aa: CASTDSLGGYTF; CDR3nt: TGTGCCAGTACGGACAGTTTGGGAGGCTACACCTTC
j_gene: TRBJ1-1; abundance: few; d_gene: .; v_gene: TRBV29-1; CDR3aa: CSYRGVGALNTEAFF; CDR3nt: TGCAGCTATAGAGGAGTAGGGGCGTTGAACACTGAAGCTTTCTTT
j_gene: TRBJ2-3; abundance: many; d_gene: TRBD2; v_gene: TRBV9; CDR3aa: CASSGGLAEVVDTQYF; CDR3nt: TGTGCCAGCAGCGGGGGACTAGCGGAGGTGGTAGATACGCAGTATTTT
j_gene: TRBJ1-4; abundance: few; d_gene: .; v_gene: TRBV7-7; CDR3aa: CASSSDRGEKLFF; CDR3nt: TGTGCCAGCAGCTCAGATCGGGGTGAAAAACTGTTTTTT
j_gene: TRBJ2-2; abundance: .; d_gene: TRBD2; v_gene: TRBV9; CDR3aa: CASSVLAGGFANTGELFF; CDR3nt: TGTGCCAGCAGCGTTCTAGCGGGGGGGTTCGCGAACACCGGGGAGCTGTTTTTT
j_gene: TRBJ1-1; abundance: .; d_gene: .; v_gene: TRBV5-1; CDR3aa: CASSFGTVAEAFF; CDR3nt: TGCGCCAGCAGCTTTGGGACTGTCGCTGAAGCTTTCTTT
j_gene: TRBJ1-2; abundance: .; d_gene: .; v_gene: TRBV9; CDR3aa: CASSVGSGLDYGYTF; CDR3nt: TGTGCCAGCAGCGTAGGGAGCGGGCTTGACTATGGCTACACCTTC
j_gene: TRBJ2-7; abundance: few; d_gene: TRBD1; v_gene: TRBV6-6; CDR3aa: CASSYSSGDRGWEQYF; CDR3nt: TGTGCCAGCAGTTACTCGAGCGGGGACAGGGGATGGGAGCAGTACTTC
j_gene: TRBJ1-2; abundance: few; d_gene: .; v_gene: TRBV7-3; CDR3aa: CASSPGANYGYTF; CDR3nt: TGTGCCAGCAGTCCAGGGGCAAACTATGGCTACACCTTC
j_gene: TRBJ2-7; abundance: many; d_gene: .; v_gene: TRBV7-2; CDR3aa: CASSLGQFYEQYF; CDR3nt: TGTGCCAGCAGCTTAGGACAGTTCTACGAGCAGTACTTC
j_gene: TRBJ2-1; abundance: few; d_gene: .; v_gene: TRBV7-8; CDR3aa: CASSLRLVDGQFF; CDR3nt: TGTGCCAGCAGCTTACGACTCGTCGACGGGCAGTTCTTC
j_gene: TRBJ2-7; abundance: .; d_gene: TRBD1; v_gene: TRBV19; CDR3aa: CASRRKGTGSSYEQYF; CDR3nt: TGTGCCAGTAGGAGAAAAGGGACAGGGTCATCCTACGAGCAGTACTTC
j_gene: TRBJ2-3; abundance: many; d_gene: .; v_gene: TRBV28; CDR3aa: CASSFQDTDTQYF; CDR3nt: TGTGCCAGCAGTTTCCAGGACACAGATACGCAGTATTTT
j_gene: TRBJ2-7; abundance: few; d_gene: .; v_gene: TRBV6-1; CDR3aa: CASSENPSGYEQYF; CDR3nt: TGTGCCAGCAGTGAAAACCCTTCCGGCTACGAGCAGTACTTC
j_gene: TRBJ1-1; abundance: .; d_gene: TRBD1; v_gene: TRBV29-1; CDR3aa: CSGSRGPDTEAFF; CDR3nt: TGCAGCGGCTCCAGGGGGCCGGACACTGAAGCTTTCTTT
j_gene: TRBJ2-1; abundance: .; d_gene: .; v_gene: TRBV7-9; CDR3aa: CASSVNEVSNEQFF; CDR3nt: TGTGCCAGCAGCGTTAACGAGGTATCCAATGAGCAGTTCTTC
j_gene: TRBJ1-3; abundance: .; d_gene: TRBD1; v_gene: TRBV7-8; CDR3aa: CASNKDRGLFSSGNTIYF; CDR3nt: TGTGCCAGCAATAAGGACAGGGGGCTTTTCAGCTCTGGAAACACCATATATTTT
j_gene: TRBJ2-3; abundance: .; d_gene: .; v_gene: TRBV29-1; CDR3aa: CSVEPMGGGSTDTQYF; CDR3nt: TGCAGCGTTGAACCCATGGGTGGGGGGAGCACAGATACGCAGTATTTT
j_gene: TRBJ2-2; abundance: .; d_gene: TRBD2; v_gene: TRBV30; CDR3aa: CASNPVYRTSGGTGELFF; CDR3nt: TGTGCCTCGAATCCGGTCTACAGGACTAGCGGGGGCACCGGGGAGCTGTTTTTT
j_gene: TRBJ2-2; abundance: few; d_gene: TRBD1; v_gene: TRBV2; CDR3aa: CASSGGQGSTGELFF; CDR3nt: TGTGCCAGCAGTGGGGGACAGGGGTCCACCGGGGAGCTGTTTTTT
j_gene: TRBJ2-5; abundance: .; d_gene: TRBD2; v_gene: TRBV18; CDR3aa: CASSPGSGTIRETQYF; CDR3nt: TGTGCCAGCTCACCCGGTTCGGGGACTATCCGAGAGACCCAGTACTTC
j_gene: TRBJ1-2; abundance: .; d_gene: TRBD1; v_gene: TRBV6-6; CDR3aa: CASSPGTVVYGYTF; CDR3nt: TGTGCCAGCAGTCCCGGGACAGTGGTTTATGGCTACACCTTC
j_gene: TRBJ1-1; abundance: many; d_gene: .; v_gene: TRBV10-3; CDR3aa: CAIGSSGRENTEAFF; CDR3nt: TGTGCCATCGGGTCGTCAGGGCGGGAAAACACTGAAGCTTTCTTT
j_gene: TRBJ2-7; abundance: .; d_gene: .; v_gene: TRBV5-1; CDR3aa: CASSFTGSYEQYF; CDR3nt: TGCGCCAGCAGCTTTACAGGGTCCTACGAGCAGTACTTC